A selection of T cell receptor beta chains follows, all from one sample in a study of cytomegalovirus exposure and HLA in healthy donors. Only in-frame clones appear in the TCRdb table, and some are missing; sequencing was by immunoSEQ multiplex PCR. This table holds under 300,000 clones, roughly four fifths found once. The sample taken for sequencing was PBMCs. The receptors derive from a woman aged 55 to 70 in good health and CMV-seropositive. Each CDR3 is given with its conserved first and last residue. Fields, in order: clone size, D gene, V gene, J gene, CDR3 protein, CDR3 DNA. D genes are given only for firm matches. Clone size is given for some rows only: seen once, a few or many times, or a class if the clone is expanded.

abundance: -; d_gene: TRBD2; v_gene: TRBV5-1; j_gene: TRBJ2-1; CDR3aa: CASSPGRAGDNEQFF; CDR3nt: TGCGCCAGCAGCCCGGGGAGAGCGGGGGACAATGAGCAGTTCTTC
abundance: -; d_gene: -; v_gene: TRBV18; j_gene: TRBJ2-1; CDR3aa: CATSISRDSHNEQFF; CDR3nt: TGTGCCACCTCAATTAGCCGGGACTCCCACAATGAGCAGTTCTTC
abundance: once; d_gene: -; v_gene: TRBV6-1; j_gene: TRBJ1-3; CDR3aa: CASSYYFSGNTIYF; CDR3nt: TGTGCCAGCAGTTATTATTTCTCTGGAAACACCATATATTTT
abundance: -; d_gene: TRBD2; v_gene: TRBV7-6; j_gene: TRBJ2-7; CDR3aa: CASSPDPGLADILAYEQYF; CDR3nt: TGTGCCAGCAGCCCAGACCCGGGACTAGCCGATATCCTTGCCTACGAGCAGTACTTC
abundance: -; d_gene: -; v_gene: TRBV5-1; j_gene: TRBJ1-2; CDR3aa: CASSLGLQGVYGYTF; CDR3nt: TGCGCCAGCAGCTTGGGGTTACAGGGAGTCTATGGCTACACCTTC
abundance: -; d_gene: TRBD1; v_gene: TRBV7-8; j_gene: TRBJ2-3; CDR3aa: CASSTTGGQGTDTQYF; CDR3nt: TGTGCCAGCAGTACGACGGGGGGACAGGGAACAGATACGCAGTATTTT
abundance: -; d_gene: -; v_gene: TRBV28; j_gene: TRBJ1-5; CDR3aa: CASSFLQGKGQPQHF; CDR3nt: TGTGCCAGCAGTTTTTTGCAGGGGAAAGGGCAGCCCCAGCATTTT
abundance: -; d_gene: -; v_gene: TRBV9; j_gene: TRBJ2-6; CDR3aa: CASSGGGWVGANVLTF; CDR3nt: TGTGCCAGCAGCGGTGGCGGTTGGGTTGGGGCTAACGTCCTGACTTTC
abundance: -; d_gene: -; v_gene: TRBV7-9; j_gene: TRBJ1-2; CDR3aa: CASSSTVNYGYTF; CDR3nt: TGTGCCAGCAGCTCGACAGTTAACTATGGCTACACCTTC
abundance: -; d_gene: TRBD1; v_gene: TRBV6-1; j_gene: TRBJ1-1; CDR3aa: CASSIDRATEAFF; CDR3nt: TGTGCCAGCAGCATAGACAGGGCCACTGAAGCTTTCTTT
abundance: -; d_gene: -; v_gene: TRBV11-1; j_gene: TRBJ2-6; CDR3aa: CASSVGVPFSGANVLTF; CDR3nt: TGTGCCAGCAGCGTCGGGGTTCCCTTCTCTGGGGCCAACGTCCTGACTTTC
abundance: -; d_gene: -; v_gene: TRBV23-1; j_gene: TRBJ1-5; CDR3aa: CASTPEGGVNSNQPQHF; CDR3nt: TGCGCCAGCACTCCGGAAGGAGGAGTCAATAGCAATCAGCCCCAGCATTTT
abundance: -; d_gene: TRBD1; v_gene: TRBV19; j_gene: TRBJ1-1; CDR3aa: CASTPPRTGRGTEAFF; CDR3nt: TGTGCCAGTACCCCACCTCGGACAGGGCGGGGCACTGAAGCTTTCTTT
abundance: -; d_gene: TRBD1; v_gene: TRBV7-9; j_gene: TRBJ1-4; CDR3aa: CASSGRDRGEKLFF; CDR3nt: TGTGCCAGCAGCGGCCGGGACAGGGGTGAAAAACTGTTTTTT
abundance: once; d_gene: TRBD2; v_gene: TRBV9; j_gene: TRBJ2-2; CDR3aa: CASSVGGRGNTGELFF; CDR3nt: TGTGCCAGCAGCGTAGGCGGGAGAGGGAACACCGGGGAGCTGTTTTTT
abundance: few; d_gene: -; v_gene: TRBV5-6; j_gene: TRBJ2-7; CDR3aa: CASTRGRGNEQYF; CDR3nt: TGTGCCAGCACCCGCGGAAGAGGCAACGAGCAGTACTTC
abundance: once; d_gene: TRBD2; v_gene: TRBV19; j_gene: TRBJ2-7; CDR3aa: CASSIGPSGTPYEQYF; CDR3nt: TGTGCCAGTAGTATAGGCCCTAGCGGGACCCCCTACGAGCAGTACTTC
abundance: -; d_gene: -; v_gene: TRBV15; j_gene: TRBJ2-3; CDR3aa: CATSSPSDSSDTQYF; CDR3nt: TGTGCCACCAGCTCTCCCTCCGACAGCTCAGATACGCAGTATTTT
abundance: -; d_gene: TRBD1; v_gene: TRBV5-1; j_gene: TRBJ2-7; CDR3aa: CASSLGVGQGSYEQYF; CDR3nt: TGCGCCAGCAGCTTGGGGGTGGGACAGGGGTCCTACGAGCAGTACTTC
abundance: -; d_gene: TRBD1; v_gene: TRBV5-1; j_gene: TRBJ2-7; CDR3aa: CASSLAGGQGWARLLYEQYF; CDR3nt: TGCGCCAGCAGCTTGGCCGGGGGACAGGGCTGGGCGAGGCTTCTCTACGAGCAGTACTTC
abundance: -; d_gene: -; v_gene: TRBV10-3; j_gene: TRBJ2-1; CDR3aa: CAIKGEGSYNEQFF; CDR3nt: TGTGCCATAAAGGGGGAGGGTTCCTACAATGAGCAGTTCTTC
abundance: -; d_gene: TRBD1; v_gene: TRBV30; j_gene: TRBJ1-4; CDR3aa: CAWSPAGTGRGKLFF; CDR3nt: TGTGCCTGGAGCCCAGCCGGGACAGGCAGAGGGAAACTGTTTTTT
abundance: -; d_gene: TRBD1; v_gene: TRBV18; j_gene: TRBJ1-2; CDR3aa: CASSPLYRGSYGYTF; CDR3nt: TGTGCCAGCTCACCACTTTACAGGGGAAGCTATGGCTACACCTTC
abundance: -; d_gene: -; v_gene: TRBV5-4; j_gene: TRBJ1-1; CDR3aa: CASSLDGVGSFF; CDR3nt: TGTGCCAGCAGCTTGGACGGGGTGGGGAGTTTCTTT
abundance: -; d_gene: TRBD2; v_gene: TRBV12-5; j_gene: TRBJ2-2; CDR3aa: CASGLVAAGGRRTGELFF; CDR3nt: TGTGCTAGTGGTTTGGTAGCAGCGGGAGGGCGTCGTACCGGGGAGCTGTTTTTT